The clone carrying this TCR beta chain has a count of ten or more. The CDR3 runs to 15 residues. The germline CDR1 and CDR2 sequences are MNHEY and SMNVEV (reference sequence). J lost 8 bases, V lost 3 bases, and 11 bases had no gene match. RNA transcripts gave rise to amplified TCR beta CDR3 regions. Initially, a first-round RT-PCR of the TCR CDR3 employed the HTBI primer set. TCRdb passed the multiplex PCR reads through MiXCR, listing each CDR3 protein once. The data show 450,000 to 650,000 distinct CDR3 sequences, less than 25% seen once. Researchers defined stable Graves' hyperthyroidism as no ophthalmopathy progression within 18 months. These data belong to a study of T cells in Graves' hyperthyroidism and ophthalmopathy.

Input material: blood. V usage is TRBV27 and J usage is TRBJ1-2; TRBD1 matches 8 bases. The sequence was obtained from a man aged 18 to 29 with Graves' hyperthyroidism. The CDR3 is CASSFSQGALNGYTF. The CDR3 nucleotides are TGTGCCAGCAGTTTTAGTCAGGGGGCGCTTAACGGCTACACCTTC.